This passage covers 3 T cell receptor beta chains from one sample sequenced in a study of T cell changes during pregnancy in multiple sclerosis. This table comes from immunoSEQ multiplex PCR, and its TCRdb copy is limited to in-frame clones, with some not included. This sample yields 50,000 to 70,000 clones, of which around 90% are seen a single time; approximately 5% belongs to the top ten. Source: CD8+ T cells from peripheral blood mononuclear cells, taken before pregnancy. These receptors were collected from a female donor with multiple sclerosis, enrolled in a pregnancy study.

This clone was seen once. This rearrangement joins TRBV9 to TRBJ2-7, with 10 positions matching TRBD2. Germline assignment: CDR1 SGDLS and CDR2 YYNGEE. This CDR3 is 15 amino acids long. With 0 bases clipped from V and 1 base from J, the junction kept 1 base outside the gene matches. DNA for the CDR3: TGTGCCAGCAGCGTAGCTAGCGGGGGATCCTACGAGCAGTACTTC. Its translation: CASSVASGGSYEQYF.

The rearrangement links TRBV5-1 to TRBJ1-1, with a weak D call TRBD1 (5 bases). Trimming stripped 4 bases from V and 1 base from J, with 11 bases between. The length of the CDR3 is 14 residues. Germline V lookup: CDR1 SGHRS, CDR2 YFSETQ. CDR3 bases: TGCGCCAGCAGCGTAGGGACTTCGAACACTGAAGCTTTCTTT. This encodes CASSVGTSNTEAFF.

CDR3 sequence (DNA): TGTGCCAGCAGCTCCCCCAGACAGGGGCAAAAACTGTTTTTT. Protein product: CASSSPRQGQKLFF. The J gene is TRBJ1-4, the V gene TRBV7-9; 8 bases are shared with TRBD1. V lost 4 bases and J lost 9; bases outside the gene matches: 7. The CDR3 has 14 amino acids. Germline V CDR1 and CDR2: SEHNR, FQNEAQ (reference sequence). The full variable domain, rest sourced from reference TRBV7-9 and TRBJ1-4, is DTGVSQNPRHKITKRGQNVTFRCDPISEHNRLYWYRQTLGQGPEFLTYFQNEAQLEKSRLLSDRFSAERPKGSFSTLEIQRTEQGDSAMYLCASSSPRQGQKLFFGSGTQLSVL.